The source of this TCR beta chain is a study of cytomegalovirus exposure and HLA in healthy donors. The PCR ran on 60 Vbeta and 13 Jbeta primers. In the original processing: A follow-up analysis tallied about 88 million unique TCR beta chains, approximately 10 million shared. TCRdb's copy holds only in-frame clones and misses some; the assay was immunoSEQ multiplex PCR. The V and J calls and the clone size are those of that table, but D and trimming were determined from the DNA. The sample carries over 85,000 clones, less than 80% recorded once. Germline loops: CDR1 SGHTA, CDR2 FQGNSA. V lost 2 bases, J lost 2 bases, and 8 bases stayed unmatched. This CDR3 has 17 amino acids.

This TCR was recovered from a man aged 40-49 years in good health and CMV-seronegative. The chain has TRBV7-2 and TRBJ2-3; TRBD2 aligns across 9 bases. Sequenced: PBMCs. CDR3 loop: CASSLSPSGILTDTQYF. As DNA, the CDR3 is TGTGCCAGCAGCTTATCCCCTAGCGGGATACTCACAGATACGCAGTATTTT.